The 26 T cell receptor beta chains reported below all come from one sample, sequenced in a study of T cells in Graves' hyperthyroidism and ophthalmopathy (dated by TCRdb to the late 2010s). Library creation used multiplex PCR. Sequencing was carried out with an Illumina HiSeq 2000. Amplification of TCR beta CDR3 regions was carried out from RNA transcripts. For the first round of RT-PCR on the TCR CDR3, the HTBI primer set was used together with the Qiagen OneStep RT-PCR kit. TCRdb itself trimmed the public reads at Q25 with fastp, ran MiXCR and retained productive beta chains. When rows share a CDR3 protein, they turn into one entry using the most common DNA and genes. Here the sample has about 570,000 distinct CDR3 sequences; about 15% occur a single time. 11% to 15% of the sample belongs to the ten largest clones. The sequencing sample was made of blood. The receptor source for this set is a woman between 35 and 50 years old with Graves' hyperthyroidism.

This clonotype was detected many times. DNA of the CDR3: TGCGCCAGCAGCTCAGACGAGGCCTACGAGCAGTACTTC. Translated: CASSSDEAYEQYF. This sequence joins TRBV5-1 and TRBJ2-7, with D uncertain. V lost 3 bases and J 2 bases, leaving 9 bases between the germline ends. Germline V gives CDR1 SGHRS, CDR2 YFSETQ. The CDR3 totals 13 residues.

The genes are TRBV6-1 and TRBJ1-3; the match to TRBD1 covers 7 bases. The CDR3 extends over 16 amino acids. Germline values: CDR1 MNHNS, CDR2 SASEGT. J lost 0 bases, V lost 5 bases, and 7 bases had no gene match. The CDR3 region is CASSRGDSRSGNTIYF. In nucleotides, the CDR3 is TGTGCCAGCAGTAGGGGGGACAGCCGCTCTGGAAACACCATATATTTT.

This clonotype was seen many times. The gene calls are TRBV20-1 and TRBJ1-2; TRBD1 might be the D (5 bases). CDR3 length: 12 amino acids. Germline V gene sequence: CDR1 DFQATT, CDR2 SNEGSKA (reference sequence). V was clipped by 2 bases and J by 8 bases, with 12 bases between them. The CDR3 region has the DNA TGCAGTGCTAGAAAAACGGACATGGGCTACACCTTC. Residues: CSARKTDMGYTF.

For this clonotype: A read error is possible here, since a much larger clone lies one base away. The CDR3 reads CASSWTVSYERYF. CDR3 in DNA: TGTGCCAGCAGTTGGACGGTGTCCTACGAGCGGTACTTC. The chain links TRBV6-9 to TRBJ2-7, with D hard to call. Germline-derived CDR1 and CDR2 are MNHGY and SVAAGI. This CDR3 has 13 amino acids.

This clonotype was detected many times. The rearrangement links TRBV20-1 to TRBJ2-7; tentatively, D is TRBD2 (5 bases). CDR3 length: 13 residues. CDR1 is DFQATT, CDR2 SNEGSKA, per germline (reference sequence). Between the trimmed V and J ends, which lost 5 bases and 0 bases, there was a span of 11 bases. The CDR3 bases are TGCAGTGCTTACAGACGGGACTCCTACGAGCAGTACTTC. This sequence encodes CSAYRRDSYEQYF.

The V gene is TRBV12-3 or TRBV12-4, the J gene TRBJ1-2; 7 bases map to TRBD1. V gave up 2 bases and J gave up 4 bases; unmatched junction bases: 7. The CDR3 runs to 15 residues. CDR3 nucleotides: TGTGCCAGCAGTTTACTAGGGGGCTCGAGCTATGGCTACACCTTC. Protein: CASSLLGGSSYGYTF.

At least ten counts were recorded for this clonotype. This chain's CDR3 is CSARDNRRNTGELFF. CDR3 in DNA: TGCAGTGCTAGAGATAACAGGAGGAACACCGGGGAGCTGTTTTTT. The rearrangement links TRBV20-1 to TRBJ2-2; tentative D call: TRBD1 (5 bases). CDR3 length: 15 amino acids. Trimming left V 0 bases short and J 1 base short, with 9 bases between. The V gene's germline CDR1 is DFQATT and CDR2 SNEGSKA (reference sequence).

This clonotype was detected ten times or more. The chain carries TRBV6-1 and TRBJ1-1; D perhaps matches TRBD1 (5 bases). CDR3 size: 15 residues. Looked up from germline, CDR1 is MNHNS and CDR2 is SASEGT. The ends were cut back, 0 bases at V and 4 bases at J, with 12 bases in the middle. The chain's CDR3 is CASSEASGVGTEAFF. Here the CDR3 DNA reads TGTGCCAGCAGTGAAGCGTCGGGGGTGGGCACTGAAGCTTTCTTT.

This clonotype appeared many times. The rearrangement joins TRBV7-2 to TRBJ2-3; D not resolved. The CDR3 totals 13 residues. Germline V gene data show CDR1 as SGHTA and CDR2 as FQGNSA. V was shortened by 6 bases and J by 2 bases, with 9 bases between the two germline ends. CDR3 sequence (DNA): TGTGCCAGCAGACCCGGCACCACAGATACGCAGTATTTT. Its translation is CASRPGTTDTQYF.

This clonotype was found once. V gene TRBV19 combines with J gene TRBJ2-3; 8 bases fit TRBD2. V gave up 1 base and J gave up 5 bases; unmatched junction bases: 5. The CDR3 runs to 15 residues. The germline gives CDR1 LNHDA, CDR2 SQIVND (reference sequence). CDR3 DNA sequence: TGTGCCAGTAGTATAGGAAGCGGGAGTGGAGATACGCAGTATTTT. Its protein is CASSIGSGSGDTQYF.

In this sample, this clonotype turned up a few times. The chain is built from TRBV12-3 or TRBV12-4 and TRBJ2-3; a possible D gene is TRBD1 (5 bases). The length of the CDR3 is 13 residues. Trimming pared 4 bases from V and 4 bases from J, leaving 9 bases between. The CDR3 reads CASSSSGSDTQYF. Written as DNA, the CDR3 is TGTGCCAGCAGTTCGTCAGGGTCAGATACGCAGTATTTT.

This clonotype was counted ten times or more. The rearrangement joins TRBV11-2 to TRBJ2-5; tentatively, D is TRBD2 (7 bases). The CDR3 loop spans 14 amino acids. Germline V lookup: CDR1 SGHAT, CDR2 FQNNGV. V gave up 2 bases and J gave up 5 bases, with 12 bases separating them. The CDR3 region has the DNA TGTGCCAGCAGCTTAACACAGGGAGGGGAGACCCAGTACTTC. Translated, it gives CASSLTQGGETQYF.

This clonotype was seen many times. The J gene is TRBJ2-7, the V gene TRBV20-1, with 10 bases that match TRBD2. The V gene end was trimmed by 5 bases and the J gene end by 6 bases; junction bases not matched to a gene: 10. This CDR3 has 14 amino acids. Per germline, CDR1 DFQATT and CDR2 SNEGSKA (reference sequence). The CDR3 DNA reads as TGCAGTGCTCCCCTAGCGGGAGTTTCACCCGAGCAGTACTTC. It yields the protein CSAPLAGVSPEQYF.

The V gene is TRBV20-1, the J gene TRBJ1-1; TRBD1 matches at 11 bases. Trimming cost V 5 bases and J 5 bases; bases outside gene matches: 4. Germline CDR1 DFQATT, CDR2 SNEGSKA (reference sequence). This CDR3 is built from 13 residues. CDR3 in amino acids: CSAWDRGGTEAFF. DNA for the CDR3: TGCAGTGCTTGGGACAGGGGGGGGACTGAAGCTTTCTTT.

The table lists this clonotype with many counts. The rearrangement links TRBV6-1 to TRBJ1-2, with D perhaps matching TRBD1 (5 bases). V was shortened by 7 bases and J by 5 bases, with 20 bases between the two germline ends. This CDR3 has 15 residues. The germline V gene encodes CDR1 MNHNS and CDR2 SASEGT. The CDR3 bases are TGTGCCAGCACGAGAGGGACCGAGGCTAGGTATGGCTACACCTTC. Protein sequence: CASTRGTEARYGYTF.

This clonotype was picked up many times. This sequence joins TRBV27 and TRBJ2-7; D may be TRBD1 or TRBD2 (5 bases each). The CDR3 length is 15 residues. Germline lookup yields CDR1 MNHEY and CDR2 SMNVEV (reference sequence). Trimming took 0 bases from V and 2 from J, leaving 11 bases between them. The DNA for the CDR3 is TGTGCCAGCAGTTTATCGGGGCCGGGGACCTACGAGCAGTACTTC. It codes for CASSLSGPGTYEQYF.

This clonotype was seen at least ten times. J is TRBJ1-2 and V is TRBV5-1, with 7 positions matching TRBD1. This CDR3 contains 14 residues. Trimming cost V 3 bases and J 6 bases; bases outside gene matches: 8. Germline V gives CDR1 SGHRS, CDR2 YFSETQ. The CDR3 region is CASSYEGQNHGYTF. The CDR3 nucleotides are TGCGCCAGCAGCTATGAGGGACAGAACCATGGCTACACCTTC.

There are many counts of this clonotype. V usage is TRBV9 and J usage is TRBJ1-1, with D perhaps matching TRBD1 (6 bases). The germline CDR1 and CDR2 sequences are SGDLS and YYNGEE. The ends were cut back, 3 bases at V and 4 bases at J, with 13 bases in the middle. The CDR3 is made up of 14 amino acids. CDR3 sequence reads: CASSAGTPSTEAFF. The CDR3 coding sequence is TGTGCCAGCAGCGCCGGGACACCGAGCACTGAAGCTTTCTTT. The full variable domain, completed using reference TRBV9 and TRBJ1-1, is DSGVTQTPKHLITATGQRVTLRCSPRSGDLSVYWYQQSLDQGLQFLIQYYNGEERAKGNILERFSAQQFPDLHSELNLSSLELGDSALYFCASSAGTPSTEAFFGQGTRLTVV.

This clonotype has a count of ten or more. In DNA, the CDR3 is TGCAGTGCTAGAGGGACAGAGAACTCCTACGAGCAGTACTTC. Its translation: CSARGTENSYEQYF. This chain links TRBV20-1 with TRBJ2-7; tentatively, D is TRBD1 (6 bases). CDR3 size: 14 residues. Germline loops: CDR1 DFQATT, CDR2 SNEGSKA (reference sequence). V was cut by 1 base and J by 0 bases, with 10 bases left in between.

In its sample, this clonotype was seen a few times. The chain has TRBV7-9 and TRBJ2-1; a possible D gene is TRBD1 (5 bases). V lost 4 bases and J lost 6, with 7 bases in between. The CDR3 sequence is 12 residues long. CDR1 and CDR2 from the germline V gene are SEHNR and FQNEAQ (reference sequence). The CDR3 loop is CASSWGLNEQFF. CDR3 bases: TGTGCCAGCAGCTGGGGCCTCAATGAGCAGTTCTTC.

For the CDR3, the DNA is TGTGCCAGCAGCTGGCCGGGACAGGGGGGACAAAAAGGGAACGAGCAGTACTTC. Its translation is CASSWPGQGGQKGNEQYF. This chain uses TRBV7-3 with TRBJ2-7; 11 bases are shared with TRBD1. The germline V gene encodes CDR1 SGHTA and CDR2 FQGTGA. The CDR3 covers 18 residues. V was pared by 4 bases and J by 5 bases, with 16 bases of the junction left unmatched.

This clonotype was observed a handful of times. The genes are TRBV20-1 and TRBJ1-2, with 7 bases that match TRBD1. The CDR3 totals 14 residues. V shed 7 bases and J 4 bases; nucleotides not matched to a gene: 12. Germline V CDR1 and CDR2: DFQATT, SNEGSKA (reference sequence). CDR3 bases: TGCAGTGGCCATTCGACAGGGCGGCTCTATGGCTACACCTTC. Its protein is CSGHSTGRLYGYTF.

This chain connects TRBV5-4 to TRBJ1-5, with 7 nucleotides matching TRBD1. In germline, CDR1 is SGHNT, CDR2 YYREEE (reference sequence). The V and J ends lost 0 bases and 0 bases, in that order; junction bases with no gene match: 6. This CDR3 region has 17 residues. CDR3 region: CASSLDRGAYSNQPQHF. The CDR3 region has the DNA TGTGCCAGCAGCTTGGACAGGGGCGCGTATAGCAATCAGCCCCAGCATTTT.

This clonotype was found many times. The J gene is TRBJ1-1, the V gene TRBV3-1; D unclear. Germline assignment: CDR1 LGHDT and CDR2 YNNKEL (reference sequence). The CDR3 sequence is 14 residues long. V lost 0 bases and J lost 1, with 6 bases in between. DNA for the CDR3: TGTGCCAGCAGCCAAGATCAGACGAACACTGAAGCTTTCTTT. This sequence encodes CASSQDQTNTEAFF.

The V and J genes are TRBV20-1 and TRBJ2-5; D is unresolved. Germline V gene lookup returns CDR1 DFQATT and CDR2 SNEGSKA (reference sequence). The CDR3 is 12 amino acids. V dropped 0 bases and J dropped 4 bases, with 6 bases sitting between them. As DNA, the CDR3 is TGCAGTGCTAGAGATGGAGCAGAGACCCAGTACTTC. Its protein is CSARDGAETQYF.

This clonotype has a count of ten or more. The chain employs TRBV2 and TRBJ1-2; D not resolved. The CDR3 is 15 amino acids. Germline CDR1 reads SNHLY; CDR2 reads FYNNEI. The ends were cut back, 2 bases at V and 3 bases at J, with 13 bases in the middle. CDR3 amino acids: CASSESQDGDYGYTF. The CDR3 DNA follows: TGTGCCAGCAGTGAATCCCAGGATGGGGACTATGGCTACACCTTC.